The clone carrying this T cell receptor beta chain was recorded many times. Its antigen is not identified. Germline values: CDR1 SGHTA, CDR2 FQGNSA. CDR3 length: 14 residues. V lost 5 bases to trimming and J lost 1 base, with 11 bases between them. Molecular barcoded adaptors covering alpha/delta and beta/gamma chains were used on approximately 400 ng RNA. TCRdb ran MiXCR on the reads and lists one entry per CDR3 protein. The profile shows 42,000 or so distinct CDR3 sequences, 13% of them singletons. These data belong to a study of read filtering for tumor transcriptome and immune sequencing. In the study overall: Transcriptome libraries were built from DNase-treated RNA.

Study observations and caveats: The CD138-negative fraction was mixed bone marrow immune cells, not pure T cells.

The receptor was derived from a donor at least 40 years old with multiple myeloma. The sequenced material came from a population of CD138-negative cells sorted from bone marrow. This rearrangement joins TRBV7-2 to TRBJ1-1; D possibly corresponds to TRBD1 (6 bases). CDR3 bases: TGTGCCAGCAGCCCCACAGGGCAGAACACTGAAGCTTTCTTT. Its translation: CASSPTGQNTEAFF. Based on the CDR3 plus reference TRBV7-2 and TRBJ1-1, the full variable domain is GAGVSQSPSNKVTEKGKDVELRCDPISGHTALYWYRQSLGQGLEFLIYFQGNSAPDKSGLPSDRFSAERTGGSVSTLTIQRTQQEDSAVYLCASSPTGQNTEAFFGQGTRLTVV.